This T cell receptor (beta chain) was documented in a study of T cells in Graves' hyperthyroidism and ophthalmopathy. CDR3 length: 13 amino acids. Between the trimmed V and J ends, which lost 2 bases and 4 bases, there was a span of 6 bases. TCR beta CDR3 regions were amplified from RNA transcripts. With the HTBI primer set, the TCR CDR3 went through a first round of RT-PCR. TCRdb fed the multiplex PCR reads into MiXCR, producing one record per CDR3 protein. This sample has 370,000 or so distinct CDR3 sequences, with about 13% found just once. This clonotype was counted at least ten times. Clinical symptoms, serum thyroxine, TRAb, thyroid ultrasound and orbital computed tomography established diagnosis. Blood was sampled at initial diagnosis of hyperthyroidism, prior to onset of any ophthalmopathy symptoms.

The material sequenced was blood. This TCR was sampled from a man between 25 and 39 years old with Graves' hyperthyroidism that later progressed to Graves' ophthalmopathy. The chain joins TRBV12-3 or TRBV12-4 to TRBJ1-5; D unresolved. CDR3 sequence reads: CASSLNGNQPQHF. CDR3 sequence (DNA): TGTGCCAGCAGTTTAAACGGGAATCAGCCCCAGCATTTT.